The source of this TCR beta chain is a study of cytomegalovirus exposure and HLA in healthy donors. Study in general: The approximately 130 validation repertoires and the 666 first-cohort repertoires shared a platform, a later analysis reported. Overall study findings and caveats: Cytomegalovirus-associated TCR beta chains were listed, numbering more than 150. Most observed TCR sequences were rare, whereas some public TCRs were detected in many donors. According to a subsequent analysis, TCR clusters from the first cohort were inclined to appear together in the roughly 120 validation repertoires.

In regard to this clone: The antigen remains unidentified.

Unmatched junction bases numbered 3, after V lost 10 bases and J lost 7 bases. CDR1 MGHDK and CDR2 SYGVNS come from the germline V gene. This CDR3 spans 11 amino acids. Method: immunoSEQ multiplex PCR; TCRdb's copy keeps in-frame clones and lacks some. Found here are about 160,000 clones, 96% of them singletons; the top ten hold more than 0.7%. This chain joins TRBV25-1 and TRBJ1-2; 10 nucleotides line up with TRBD1. This sequence originates from a woman in her late teens or twenties in good health and CMV-seronegative. Sequenced input: PBMCs. In DNA, the CDR3 is TGTGCCACGGGACAGGGGTTTGGCTACACCTTC. Its protein product is CATGQGFGYTF.